The 27 T cell receptor beta chains below all came from one sample that was sequenced in a study of blood T cell repertoires in COVID-19. Repertoires were generated with immunoSEQ multiplex PCR, while TCRdb's copy carries only in-frame clones and drops some. The sample has about 310,000 clones; approximately 85% are singletons. Sequencing was done on a sample of PBMCs or T cells enriched from blood (not recorded which). Every receptor here comes from a young man who had recovered from COVID-19.

This clone occurred a few times. CDR3 sequence reads: CASSPRQGDEKLFF. CDR3 in DNA: TGTGCCAGCAGCCCGAGACAGGGAGATGAAAAACTGTTTTTT. The rearrangement uses TRBV3-1 (or the pseudogene TRBV3-2) and TRBJ1-4, with 7 bases fitting TRBD1. The CDR3 spans 14 residues. Germline values: CDR1 LGHDT, CDR2 YNNKEL (reference sequence). After removal of 4 bases from V and 6 bases from J, the junction contained 5 bases not matched to a gene.

V is TRBV15 and J is TRBJ2-2; 14 nucleotides match TRBD2. The V segment lost 3 bases and the J segment 3 bases; nucleotides outside the gene matches: 0. The CDR3 length is 16 residues. CDR1 and CDR2 from the germline V gene are LNHNV and YYDKDF (reference sequence). The CDR3 bases are TGTGCCACCAGCAGGGGACTAGCGGGGGACACCGGGGAGCTGTTTTTT. It yields the protein CATSRGLAGDTGELFF.

This chain uses TRBV7-3 with TRBJ2-1; a possible D gene is TRBD2 (7 bases). V was pared by 2 bases and J by 0 bases, with 11 bases between. The germline CDR1 and CDR2 sequences are SGHTA and FQGTGA. CDR3 length: 16 amino acids. Here the CDR3 reads CASSLRGASSYNEQFF. The CDR3, as DNA: TGTGCCAGCAGCTTACGGGGGGCGAGCTCCTACAATGAGCAGTTCTTC.

CDR3 in amino acids: CASSSQGAGTEAFF. The CDR3 region has the DNA TGTGCCAGCAGCTCCCAGGGGGCTGGCACTGAAGCTTTCTTT. This sequence joins TRBV7-9 and TRBJ1-1, with TRBD1 matching 8 bases. The CDR3 spans 14 residues. With 4 bases clipped from V and 4 bases from J, the junction kept 5 bases outside the gene matches. The V gene's germline CDR1 is SEHNR and CDR2 FQNEAQ (reference sequence).

The chain links TRBV18 to TRBJ2-7; 9 bases line up with TRBD1. Losses at the gene ends were 3 bases for V and 11 bases for J; bases not matched to a gene: 20. CDR3 length: 17 amino acids. Per the germline V gene, CDR1 is KGHSH and CDR2 is LQKENI. The CDR3 loop is CASSPGQGEVGRSGEYF. The CDR3 DNA sequence: TGTGCCAGCTCACCGGGACAGGGTGAGGTTGGGAGGTCCGGGGAGTACTTC.

The V call is TRBV19, the J call TRBJ2-3; D uncertain. Germline CDR1 is LNHDA and CDR2 is SQIVND (reference sequence). The CDR3 length is 12 residues. With 2 bases removed from V and 6 bases from J, the gap between germline ends came to 6 bases. The chain's CDR3 is CASSIQWDTQYF. CDR3 coding DNA: TGTGCCAGTAGTATACAGTGGGATACGCAGTATTTT.

The chain couples TRBV2 to TRBJ1-5, with 7 bases matching TRBD1. Germline V gene sequence: CDR1 SNHLY, CDR2 FYNNEI. The CDR3 extends over 15 amino acids. With V trimmed by 1 base and J by 7 bases, 7 bases remained unmatched. The CDR3 DNA reads as TGTGCCAGCAGTGAAGTTGACAGGGTGAGGCAGCCCCAGCATTTT. Translation gives CASSEVDRVRQPQHF.

This clone was counted a single time. The chain uses TRBV10-3 and TRBJ2-2, with 13 bases lining up with TRBD2. The length of the CDR3 is 18 residues. Germline V gene data show CDR1 as ENHRY and CDR2 as SYGVKD. J was trimmed by 5 bases and V by 0 bases; bases with no gene match: 6. CDR3 coding DNA: TGTGCCATCAGTGAGTCAGGGACTAGCGGGGTGAGGACCGGGGAGCTGTTTTTT. It is translated as CAISESGTSGVRTGELFF.

The J gene is TRBJ2-7, the V gene TRBV5-8; 9 nucleotides align to TRBD1. There are 16 residues in the CDR3. CDR1 is SGHTS and CDR2 is YDEGEE in the germline V gene. J gave up 3 bases and V 3 bases, and 10 bases lay outside the gene matches. The CDR3 DNA follows: TGTGCCAGCAGCTGGGGGGACACAGGGGGCCGCTACGAGCAGTACTTC. Its translation is CASSWGDTGGRYEQYF. Full variable domain (outside the CDR3, taken from reference TRBV5-8 and TRBJ2-7): EAGVTQSPTHLIKTRGQQATLRCSPISGHTSVYWYQQALGLGLQFLLWYDEGEERNRGNFPPRFSGRQFPNYSSELNVNALELEDSALYLCASSWGDTGGRYEQYFGPGTRLTVT.

V is TRBV18 and J is TRBJ2-5; D gene unclear. V dropped 0 bases and J dropped 2 bases, with 7 bases sitting between them. The CDR3 runs 14 residues. Germline CDR1 and CDR2: KGHSH and LQKENI. CDR3 in amino acids: CASSPPAIQETQYF. The CDR3 bases are TGTGCCAGCTCACCACCGGCAATTCAAGAGACCCAGTACTTC.

The rearrangement uses TRBV9 and TRBJ2-3; D unresolved. V lost 3 bases and J 5 bases, leaving 16 bases between the germline ends. The CDR3 loop spans 15 amino acids. The germline gives CDR1 SGDLS, CDR2 YYNGEE. CDR3 nucleotide sequence: TGTGCCAGCAGCGCCTCGAATGATATCGGAGATACGCAGTATTTT. Protein: CASSASNDIGDTQYF.

This rearrangement joins TRBV27 to TRBJ1-1; 9 positions agree with TRBD1. The CDR3 is 15 amino acids. The germline V gene has CDR1 MNHEY and CDR2 SMNVEV (reference sequence). V shed 5 bases and J 6 bases; nucleotides not matched to a gene: 10. This CDR3 reads CASSPYRDRDPEAFF. As DNA, the CDR3 is TGTGCCAGCAGTCCCTATAGGGACAGGGACCCTGAAGCTTTCTTT.

V and J are TRBV27 and TRBJ2-5, with TRBD1 matching over 7 bases. In germline, CDR1 is MNHEY, CDR2 SMNVEV (reference sequence). CDR3 length equals 13 residues. V lost 6 bases and J lost 9; bases outside the gene matches: 10. The CDR3 DNA reads as TGTGCCAGCAGGGCGGGTACAGGGGCGTCCCAGTACTTC. Its protein product is CASRAGTGASQYF.

This sequence joins TRBV5-5 and TRBJ1-1; D uncertain. The CDR3 contains 13 residues. Germline lookup yields CDR1 SGHKS and CDR2 YYEKEE (reference sequence). Between the trimmed V and J ends, which lost 2 bases and 1 base, there was a span of 6 bases. CDR3 coding DNA: TGTGCCAGCAGCTTTCCGGGGAACACTGAAGCTTTCTTT. Its translation: CASSFPGNTEAFF. Full variable domain (missing parts from reference TRBV5-5 and TRBJ1-1): DAGVTQSPTHLIKTRGQQVTLRCSPISGHKSVSWYQQVLGQGPQFIFQYYEKEERGRGNFPDRFSARQFPNYSSELNVNALLLGDSALYLCASSFPGNTEAFFGQGTRLTVV.

The V call is TRBV3-1 (or the pseudogene TRBV3-2), the J call TRBJ2-1; 10 bases map to TRBD2. The CDR3 is made up of 15 amino acids. The junction had 6 bases not matched to a gene; V was cut back by 1 base and J by 9 bases. Germline V gene lookup returns CDR1 LGHDT and CDR2 YNNKEL (reference sequence). CDR3 DNA: TGTGCCAGCAGCCAAGCACCTAGCGGGGGCGGTGAGCAGTTCTTC. Its translation is CASSQAPSGGGEQFF.

This chain links TRBV30 with TRBJ2-1; weak D call: TRBD1 (6 bases). The CDR3 has 14 residues. Germline CDR1 and CDR2: GTSNPN and SVGIG (reference sequence). Between the trimmed V and J ends, which lost 2 bases and 0 bases, there was a span of 8 bases. This CDR3 is CAWSQGYSYNEQFF. DNA for the CDR3: TGTGCCTGGAGTCAGGGGTACTCCTACAATGAGCAGTTCTTC.

The chain carries TRBV4-1 and TRBJ1-2; 8 nucleotides match TRBD1. Germline lookup yields CDR1 MGHRA and CDR2 YSYEKL. CDR3 length: 15 residues. V lost 0 bases, J lost 14 bases, and 14 bases stayed unmatched. CDR3 nucleotide sequence: TGCGCCAGCAGCCAAGAGATTGGGGACAGGTCGAAGTATACCTTC. Its protein is CASSQEIGDRSKYTF.

Of note for this clone: Within the sample, other DNA sequences also encode this same CDR3. V is TRBV5-1 and J is TRBJ2-2; D is undetermined. Trimming shortened V by 0 bases and J by 5 bases, and 5 bases separated the two germline ends. Germline CDR1 SGHRS, CDR2 YFSETQ. This CDR3 contains 13 residues. CDR3 residues: CASSLAQTGELFF. The CDR3 bases are TGCGCCAGCAGCTTGGCACAGACCGGGGAGCTGTTTTTT.

A few counts support this clone. This rearrangement joins TRBV5-1 to TRBJ2-7; 9 bases are shared with TRBD2. This CDR3 contains 15 residues. The germline V gene has CDR1 SGHRS and CDR2 YFSETQ. The trim removed 2 bases at V and 7 bases at J, leaving 10 bases unmatched. As DNA, the CDR3 is TGCGCCAGCAGCTTATTTGAGCGGGGGGCGGGAGAGCAGTACTTC. It yields the protein CASSLFERGAGEQYF. Looking up the rest from reference TRBV5-1 and TRBJ2-7 gives the full variable domain: KAGVTQTPRYLIKTRGQQVTLSCSPISGHRSVSWYQQTPGQGLQFLFEYFSETQRNKGNFPGRFSGRQFSNSRSEMNVSTLELGDSALYLCASSLFERGAGEQYFGPGTRLTVT.

This chain joins TRBV5-1 and TRBJ2-7; D perhaps matches TRBD1 (6 bases). Germline V gene lookup returns CDR1 SGHRS and CDR2 YFSETQ. V was shortened by 4 bases and J by 2 bases, with 10 bases between the two germline ends. This CDR3 contains 13 residues. The CDR3 reads CASSIRQAYEQYF. The CDR3, as DNA: TGCGCCAGCAGCATAAGACAGGCCTACGAGCAGTACTTC.

The chain carries TRBV2 and TRBJ2-7, with 8 bases lining up with TRBD2. Germline CDR1 is SNHLY and CDR2 is FYNNEI. The CDR3 has 16 residues. The V and J ends lost 11 bases and 5 bases, in that order; junction bases with no gene match: 20. The CDR3 protein is CARRRGGRRGRNEQYF. The CDR3 bases are TGTGCCCGCCGACGGGGGGGGAGACGGGGCAGAAACGAGCAGTACTTC.

This rearrangement joins TRBV6-5 to TRBJ1-2, with unresolved D. From germline, CDR1 is MNHEY and CDR2 SVGAGI. The CDR3 runs to 12 residues. The ends were cut back, 4 bases at V and 7 bases at J, with 10 bases in the middle. CDR3 nucleotides: TGTGCCAGCAGTTCCAGGACTGGTGGCTACACCTTC. Translation gives CASSSRTGGYTF.

The V call is TRBV12-5, the J call TRBJ2-3; TRBD2 aligns across 12 bases. CDR1 is LGHNT, CDR2 FRNRAP, per germline. J lost 4 bases, V lost 6 bases, and 5 bases had no gene match. The CDR3 length is 15 residues. In DNA, the CDR3 is TGTGCTAGTGGCCCCTCTAGCGGGGGGGCAGATACGCAGTATTTT. Residues: CASGPSSGGADTQYF.

The J gene is TRBJ2-4, the V gene TRBV4-3; no definite D call. V shed 0 bases and J shed 8 bases, with 11 bases lying between them. CDR3 length: 14 amino acids. Germline assignment: CDR1 LGHNA and CDR2 YSLEER. CDR3 region: CASSQEQVSYIQYF. CDR3 coding DNA: TGCGCCAGCAGCCAAGAGCAGGTTTCGTACATTCAGTACTTC.

V is TRBV6-5 and J is TRBJ2-1; D remains ambiguous. CDR1 MNHEY and CDR2 SVGAGI come from the germline V gene. The CDR3 runs 15 residues. V gave up 5 bases and J gave up 5 bases, with 16 bases separating them. CDR3 amino acids: CASSRGSILNNEQFF. The CDR3 DNA sequence: TGTGCCAGCAGTCGCGGATCCATTCTGAACAATGAGCAGTTCTTC.

The chain uses TRBV18 and TRBJ2-1; 7 bases match TRBD1. The CDR3 is made up of 12 amino acids. Germline V CDR1 and CDR2: KGHSH, LQKENI. The junction had 3 bases not matched to a gene; V was cut back by 5 bases and J by 8 bases. The chain's CDR3 is CASSDQGDEQFF. The DNA for the CDR3 is TGTGCCAGCTCAGATCAGGGGGATGAGCAGTTCTTC.

A few counts support this clone. The V and J genes are TRBV3-1 (or the pseudogene TRBV3-2) and TRBJ1-6, with TRBD1 as a possible D gene (6 bases). The CDR3 has 14 amino acids. Trimming took off 0 bases at V and 11 bases at J, with 11 bases between the two ends. CDR1 and CDR2 from the germline V gene are LGHDT and YNNKEL (reference sequence). Here the CDR3 DNA reads TGTGCCAGCAGCCAAGACAGGGGTTGGACACCCCTCCACTTT. This encodes CASSQDRGWTPLHF.